This TCR beta chain was observed in a study of neurological immune-mediated disorders. Overall study findings and caveats: The repertoires of 18 of 34 multiple sclerosis patients fell into one related-CDR3 cluster (a possible signature) under phylogenetic grouping. Private repertoires in all groups were suggested by the finding that expanded clones across subjects shared no CDR3 amino acid sequences.

Time point noted: longitudinal time-point 3. Stored at -80 C, 2 million PBMCs were the source of the unsorted libraries. cDNA synthesis was performed by 5'RACE with 10-nucleotide random UMIs. A single record per CDR3 protein comes from TCRdb applying MiXCR to the 5' RACE reads. The sample has 84,000 or so distinct CDR3 sequences, 4.3% seen once; the top ten hold approximately 5.8%. In its sample, this clonotype was seen many times. What it binds is unknown. V was shortened by 4 bases and J by 0 bases, with 15 bases between the two germline ends. Germline CDR1 is LGHDT and CDR2 is YNNKEL (reference sequence). The CDR3 is made up of 16 amino acids.

The material sequenced was PBMCs. The TCR was taken from a woman aged 60 to 75 with multiple sclerosis. The V call is TRBV3-1, the J call TRBJ1-1; the D is unclear. The CDR3 region has the DNA TGTGCCAGCAGCCCTGCCCCCGGGGTTATGAACACTGAAGCTTTCTTT. Protein product: CASSPAPGVMNTEAFF.